Following are 13 T cell receptor beta chains from one sample sequenced in a study of OX40 agonist ivuxolimab in advanced cancers. Assay: immunoSEQ multiplex PCR; the TCRdb copy retains only in-frame clones and omits some. The table lists approximately 110,000 clones, around 93% of them singletons. Sequencing was performed on CD4+ or CD8+ T cells sorted from blood, taken in a trial of the OX40 agonist ivuxolimab. Every receptor here comes from an adult with an advanced solid tumor such as melanoma, head and neck, liver or kidney cancer.

A note on this clone: Its ends do not fully match the called genes, so a read error is possible. This chain uses TRBV7-7 with TRBJ2-5; D possibly corresponds to TRBD1 (6 bases). The germline CDR1 and CDR2 sequences are SSHAT and FNYEAQ (reference sequence). The CDR3 is 17 residues long. CDR3 in DNA: TGTGCTAGCAGCTCGAGTCAAGGGGGTAGGCTAGAGGAGACCCAGTACTTC. Translating it yields CASSSSQGGRLEETQYF.

The chain links TRBV2 to TRBJ1-5; TRBD1 is a possible D gene (6 bases). V was pared by 8 bases and J by 5 bases, with 16 bases between. The CDR3 has 14 residues. The germline CDR1 and CDR2 sequences are SNHLY and FYNNEI. The CDR3: CASSWGLLDQPQHF. Here the CDR3 DNA reads TGTGCCAGCTCCTGGGGGCTCCTCGATCAGCCCCAGCATTTT.

The V gene is TRBV11-2, the J gene TRBJ1-3; the D gene is possibly TRBD1 (5 bases). The CDR3 has 14 amino acids. Germline CDR1 SGHAT, CDR2 FQNNGV. V lost 4 bases and J 4 bases, leaving 11 bases between the germline ends. This chain's CDR3 is CASSSDISGNTIYF. The CDR3 coding sequence is TGTGCCAGCAGCTCGGACATATCCGGAAACACCATATATTTT.

The chain combines TRBV25-1 with TRBJ2-2, with D maybe TRBD2 (5 bases). The CDR3 has 16 amino acids. Looked up from germline, CDR1 is MGHDK and CDR2 is SYGVNS. Deletions cut 1 base from V and 1 base from J, with 10 bases between. CDR3 protein: CASSESRAVNTGELFF. The DNA for the CDR3 is TGTGCCAGCAGTGAATCGAGGGCGGTGAACACCGGGGAGCTGTTTTTT.

Regarding this clone: The germline gene is not matched at one end of the junction; a read error may be the cause. The chain recombines TRBV2 with TRBJ1-5; D uncertain. Per germline, CDR1 SNHLY and CDR2 FYNNEI. The CDR3 is 15 amino acids. The CDR3 DNA sequence: TGTGCCAGCAGTGAAGAACACAGTAGCGATCAGCCCCAGCATTTT. It is translated as CASSEEHSSDQPQHF.

The rearrangement links TRBV5-1 to TRBJ1-2, with a possible D match to TRBD1 (6 bases). Trimming shortened V by 5 bases and J by 5 bases, and 13 bases separated the two germline ends. The CDR3 extends over 13 amino acids. The V gene's germline CDR1 is SGHRS and CDR2 YFSETQ. The CDR3 is CASRNPRGYGYTF. The CDR3 DNA is TGCGCCAGCAGAAACCCCAGGGGTTATGGCTACACCTTC.

The chain is built from TRBV11-3 and TRBJ1-4; the D is unclear. Trimming shortened V by 5 bases and J by 8 bases, and 15 bases separated the two germline ends. CDR1 and CDR2 (germline): SGHNT, YENEEA. CDR3 size: 14 residues. The CDR3 here is CASSLDARIEKLFF. CDR3 nucleotide sequence: TGTGCCAGCAGCCTTGACGCCCGTATCGAAAAACTGTTTTTT.

The chain links TRBV15 to TRBJ2-5; TRBD2 agrees at 9 bases. Matching the DNA end better, TRBJ2-7 makes the J call doubtful. Per the germline V gene, CDR1 is LNHNV and CDR2 is YYDKDF (reference sequence). The CDR3 is 17 residues long. The CDR3 DNA reads as TGTGCCACCAGCAGAGGCCCGACTAGCGGAGGTTCCTACGAGCAGTACTTC. Translating gives CATSRGPTSGGSYEQYF.

J is TRBJ1-1 and V is TRBV5-6, with 8 bases aligning to TRBD1. Per germline, CDR1 SGHDT and CDR2 YYEEEE. The trim removed 2 bases at V and 0 bases at J, leaving 3 bases unmatched. This CDR3 region has 15 residues. CDR3 nucleotides: TGTGCCAGCAGCTTCGGACAGGGACTGAACACTGAAGCTTTCTTT. Protein product: CASSFGQGLNTEAFF.

V and J are TRBV28 and TRBJ2-3; TRBD2 aligns across 10 bases. Germline-derived CDR1 and CDR2 are MDHEN and SYDVKM. V shed 2 bases and J 0 bases; nucleotides not matched to a gene: 2. The CDR3 runs to 16 residues. The CDR3 loop is CASSLVTSGSTDTQYF. CDR3 DNA sequence: TGTGCCAGCAGTTTAGTGACTAGCGGGAGCACAGATACGCAGTATTTT.

CDR3 region: CASSLGAGGSNQPQHF. The CDR3 DNA reads as TGTGCCAGCAGCTTAGGGGCAGGAGGGAGCAATCAGCCCCAGCATTTT. This rearrangement joins TRBV7-9 to TRBJ1-5; D uncertain. CDR3 length: 16 amino acids. The germline V and J ends were trimmed by 1 base and 1 base, with 11 bases remaining between them. Per the germline V gene, CDR1 is SEHNR and CDR2 is FQNEAQ (reference sequence).

The gene calls are TRBV5-8 and TRBJ1-5, with D perhaps matching TRBD1 (5 bases). V gave up 1 base and J gave up 8 bases, with 10 bases separating them. This CDR3 has 13 amino acids. Germline loops: CDR1 SGHTS, CDR2 YDEGEE. DNA for the CDR3: TGTGCCAGCAGCTTGCGGGGGTTTAAGCCCCAGCATTTT. As protein: CASSLRGFKPQHF.

The V gene is TRBV18, the J gene TRBJ1-3; weak D call: TRBD1 (6 bases). Germline V gene sequence: CDR1 KGHSH, CDR2 LQKENI. The CDR3 contains 17 residues. V lost 0 bases to trimming and J lost 0 bases, with 12 bases between them. This chain's CDR3 is CASSPPGRGLSGNTIYF. The CDR3, as DNA: TGTGCCAGCTCACCACCGGGCAGGGGCCTCTCTGGAAACACCATATATTTT.